The 23 T cell receptor beta chains presented below share a single source sample, sequenced in a study of T cells in Graves' hyperthyroidism and ophthalmopathy. Researchers took RNA transcripts and amplified the TCR beta CDR3 regions from them. The HTBI primer set served for first-round RT-PCR of the TCR CDR3. MiXCR, applied by TCRdb to the multiplex PCR reads, yields one record per CDR3 protein. The sample has 500,000 to 800,000 distinct CDR3 sequences; about 15% are singletons. The specimen sequenced was blood. Every receptor here comes from a woman between 50 and 59 years old with Graves' ophthalmopathy.

Concerning this clonotype: Since the CDR3 does not end with the conserved phenylalanine or tryptophan, this likely comes from a read error. The chain has TRBV6-1 and TRBJ2-2, with 7 bases matching TRBD1. The length of the CDR3 is 15 residues. Looked up from germline, CDR1 is MNHNS and CDR2 is SASEGT. V shed 6 bases, J shed 0 bases, and the junction held 4 bases outside the gene matches. The CDR3 coding sequence is TGTGCCAGCAGACGTGGGACAGCGAACACCGGGGAGCTGTTTCTT. Its translation: CASRRGTANTGELFL.

This sequence joins TRBV19 and TRBJ1-4; 7 bases match TRBD1. The CDR3 extends over 14 amino acids. CDR1 and CDR2 from the germline V gene are LNHDA and SQIVND (reference sequence). After removal of 6 bases from V and 5 bases from J, the junction contained 6 bases not matched to a gene. The CDR3 nucleotides are TGTGCCAGTAGGAGGGACAGATTAAATGAAAAACTGTTTTTT. This codes for CASRRDRLNEKLFF.

This clonotype was detected only a few times. J is TRBJ2-7 and V is TRBV20-1; the D gene is possibly TRBD1 (6 bases). V was shortened by 3 bases and J by 2 bases, with 14 bases between the two germline ends. There are 14 residues in the CDR3. The V gene's germline CDR1 is DFQATT and CDR2 SNEGSKA (reference sequence). This CDR3 reads CSARSGVLTYEQYF. Here the CDR3 DNA reads TGCAGTGCTAGGTCAGGGGTCCTTACCTACGAGCAGTACTTC.

This clonotype was recorded many times. The V gene is TRBV20-1, the J gene TRBJ2-5; TRBD1 matches at 8 bases. Germline V lookup: CDR1 DFQATT, CDR2 SNEGSKA (reference sequence). The CDR3 has 13 amino acids. J gave up 0 bases and V 6 bases, and 3 bases lay outside the gene matches. The CDR3 loop is CSATTGDQETQYF. DNA for the CDR3: TGCAGTGCCACGACAGGGGACCAAGAGACCCAGTACTTC.

The DNA of the CDR3 is TGTGCCAGCAGTTACATGGATGGCTACACCTTC. Protein sequence: CASSYMDGYTF. The rearrangement links TRBV6-9 to TRBJ1-2; D unclear. Germline V gene lookup returns CDR1 MNHGY and CDR2 SVAAGI. There are 11 residues in the CDR3. The V end was cut by 3 bases, the J end by 6 bases, with 5 bases between.

The chain couples TRBV20-1 to TRBJ2-1; no clear D. Trimming stripped 5 bases from V and 4 bases from J, with 9 bases between. This CDR3 has 12 amino acids. Germline loops: CDR1 DFQATT, CDR2 SNEGSKA (reference sequence). CDR3 protein: CSAGVSYNEQFF. In DNA, the CDR3 is TGCAGTGCTGGGGTGTCTTACAATGAGCAGTTCTTC.

The chain recombines TRBV7-9 with TRBJ2-6; D is possibly TRBD2 (6 bases). Germline values: CDR1 SEHNR, CDR2 FQNEAQ (reference sequence). Trimming took off 5 bases at V and 0 bases at J, with 14 bases between the two ends. The CDR3 loop spans 17 amino acids. This chain's CDR3 is CASSPPGGGSGANVLTF. The CDR3 nucleotides are TGTGCCAGCAGCCCCCCCGGGGGAGGCTCTGGGGCCAACGTCCTGACTTTC.

CDR3 protein: CASSLFLQGYRNQPQHF. In nucleotides, the CDR3 is TGTGCCAGCAGTTTATTTTTACAGGGCTATCGCAATCAGCCCCAGCATTTT. The chain recombines TRBV28 with TRBJ1-5; D is possibly TRBD1 (6 bases). The germline V and J ends were trimmed by 1 base and 2 bases, with 15 bases remaining between them. There are 17 residues in the CDR3. Germline lookup yields CDR1 MDHEN and CDR2 SYDVKM. Looking up the rest from reference TRBV28 and TRBJ1-5 gives the full variable domain: DVKVTQSSRYLVKRTGEKVFLECVQDMDHENMFWYRQDPGLGLRLIYFSYDVKMKEKGDIPEGYSVSREKKERFSLILESASTNQTSMYLCASSLFLQGYRNQPQHFGDGTRLSIL.

Many counts were recorded for this clonotype. The chain employs TRBV29-1 and TRBJ1-1; D gene uncertain. Trimming took 3 bases from V and 7 from J, leaving 9 bases between them. This CDR3 comprises 11 residues. Germline V lookup: CDR1 SQVTM, CDR2 ANQGSEA. The DNA for the CDR3 is TGCAGCGTTGATCAGAGGAGTGAAGCTTTCTTT. Residues: CSVDQRSEAFF.

This clonotype turned up a few times. V usage is TRBV20-1 and J usage is TRBJ2-2; 9 bases line up with TRBD2. Trimming removed 0 bases from V and 2 bases from J; junction bases left unmatched: 7. This CDR3 has 17 amino acids. Germline assignment: CDR1 DFQATT and CDR2 SNEGSKA (reference sequence). CDR3 DNA sequence: TGCAGTGCTAGAGATGGTAGCGGGAGTCCCAACACCGGGGAGCTGTTTTTT. It yields the protein CSARDGSGSPNTGELFF.

This clonotype was recorded a few times. The chain is built from TRBV4-1 and TRBJ2-5; D gene unclear. Trimming took 2 bases from V and 0 from J, leaving 4 bases between them. Germline lookup yields CDR1 MGHRA and CDR2 YSYEKL. The CDR3 sequence is 13 residues long. As DNA, the CDR3 is TGCGCCAGCAGCCAACAGTACCAAGAGACCCAGTACTTC. Translation: CASSQQYQETQYF.

This clonotype was seen many times. The J gene is TRBJ1-1, the V gene TRBV6-5; 10 positions match TRBD1. Germline V gives CDR1 MNHEY, CDR2 SVGAGI. Unmatched junction bases numbered 3, after V lost 8 bases and J lost 0 bases. The CDR3 is made up of 14 amino acids. The CDR3 DNA sequence: TGTGCCAGCGGGGACAGGGGCCTGAACACTGAAGCTTTCTTT. Amino acids: CASGDRGLNTEAFF.

To note about this clonotype: Being one base from a much bigger clone, this may be a read error. The chain couples TRBV6-2 or TRBV6-3 to TRBJ2-1, with TRBD2 identical over 8 bases. V was pared by 5 bases and J by 4 bases, with 10 bases of the junction left unmatched. The germline gives CDR1 MNHEY, CDR2 SVGEGT. The CDR3 sequence is 16 residues long. CDR3 DNA sequence: TGTGCCAGCAGTGAGTCGACTAGCGTATTGTACAATGAGCAGTTCTTC. Amino acid sequence: CASSESTSVLYNEQFF.

Many counts were recorded for this clonotype. The chain links TRBV7-9 to TRBJ2-5, with D unclear. The CDR3 contains 13 residues. Per germline, CDR1 SEHNR and CDR2 FQNEAQ (reference sequence). V lost 2 bases to trimming and J lost 3 bases, with 7 bases between them. CDR3 in DNA: TGTGCCAGCAGCTTAAACAGAGAAGAGACCCAGTACTTC. It translates to CASSLNREETQYF.

This clonotype was counted between two and nine times. The rearrangement uses TRBV20-1 and TRBJ1-5; no reliable D call. Germline V gives CDR1 DFQATT, CDR2 SNEGSKA (reference sequence). The CDR3 spans 14 residues. Trimming removed 4 bases from V and 0 bases from J, with 10 bases in between. The DNA for the CDR3 is TGCAGTGCTAAGGGCCAAAATAGCAATCAGCCCCAGCATTTT. Translation gives CSAKGQNSNQPQHF.

This clonotype was observed a few times. This sequence joins TRBV27 and TRBJ2-1, with D unresolved. CDR3 length: 13 amino acids. V was clipped by 5 bases and J by 14 bases, with 19 bases between them. Germline CDR1 and CDR2: MNHEY and SMNVEV (reference sequence). The CDR3 region has the DNA TGTGCCAGCAGTAAAAACAGTGGGCTCTTGAAGTTCTTC. It translates to CASSKNSGLLKFF.

This clonotype was detected only a few times. Since a much larger clone is just one base distant, this may be a read error. The genes are TRBV13 and TRBJ1-1, with a possible D match to TRBD1 (6 bases). From germline, CDR1 is PRHDT and CDR2 FYEKMQ (reference sequence). Trimming took 4 bases from V and 1 from J, leaving 10 bases between them. This CDR3 is built from 14 residues. This CDR3 reads CASSSGQTNTEAFF. The CDR3, as DNA: TGTGCCAGCAGCTCCGGACAGACGAACACTGAAGCTTTCTTT.

The rearrangement joins TRBV6-2 or TRBV6-3 to TRBJ2-1; 10 bases are a match to TRBD2. Germline trimming cut 0 bases from V and 9 bases from J; bases unmatched to any gene: 14. CDR1 MNHEY and CDR2 SVGEGT come from the germline V gene. The CDR3 spans 18 residues. The DNA for the CDR3 is TGTGCCAGCAGTTACTCGACACCAAAGCGGGAGGGCCTTTTTGAGCAGTTCTTC. Protein: CASSYSTPKREGLFEQFF.

At least ten counts were recorded for this clonotype. The gene calls are TRBV28 and TRBJ1-5, with D possibly being TRBD1 (5 bases). Trimming took off 8 bases at V and 0 bases at J, with 20 bases between the two ends. The CDR3 spans 17 residues. CDR1 and CDR2 from the germline V gene are MDHEN and SYDVKM. CDR3 DNA sequence: TGTGCCAGCGGACGACAGTTAGCATTCTATAGCAATCAGCCCCAGCATTTT. It translates to CASGRQLAFYSNQPQHF.

This clonotype was seen repeatedly, ten times or more. The gene calls are TRBV7-9 and TRBJ2-7; 12 positions match TRBD2. J gave up 2 bases and V 4 bases, and 6 bases lay outside the gene matches. The CDR3 has 16 amino acids. CDR1 SEHNR and CDR2 FQNEAQ come from the germline V gene (reference sequence). As DNA, the CDR3 is TGTGCCAGCAGCTCTGAGACTAGCGGGAGTCCCTACGAGCAGTACTTC. Amino acid sequence: CASSSETSGSPYEQYF. The complete variable domain, with remaining parts taken from reference TRBV7-9 and TRBJ2-7, reads DTGVSQNPRHKITKRGQNVTFRCDPISEHNRLYWYRQTLGQGPEFLTYFQNEAQLEKSRLLSDRFSAERPKGSFSTLEIQRTEQGDSAMYLCASSSETSGSPYEQYFGPGTRLTVT.

This clonotype was counted ten times or more. The chain has TRBV9 and TRBJ2-2; D might be TRBD1 or TRBD2, each matching 5 bases. V was trimmed by 6 bases and J by 0 bases, leaving 12 bases between them. Germline CDR1 reads SGDLS; CDR2 reads YYNGEE. CDR3 length: 15 amino acids. CDR3 loop: CASTYGASNTGELFF. For the CDR3, the DNA is TGTGCCAGCACGTACGGGGCTTCGAACACCGGGGAGCTGTTTTTT.

There are many counts of this clonotype. The genes are TRBV6-2 or TRBV6-3 and TRBJ1-2, with TRBD1 as a possible D gene (5 bases). Trimming pared 2 bases from V and 1 base from J, leaving 11 bases between. Germline CDR1 reads MNHEY; CDR2 reads SVGEGT. CDR3 length equals 15 residues. CDR3: CASSYRGTVNYGYTF. In DNA, the CDR3 is TGTGCCAGCAGTTACCGGGGGACGGTTAACTATGGCTACACCTTC.

J is TRBJ1-5 and V is TRBV7-8; D is unresolved. The CDR3 has 15 amino acids. V dropped 1 base and J dropped 4 bases, with 11 bases sitting between them. Germline loops: CDR1 SGHVS, CDR2 FQNEAQ. CDR3 region: CASSLVPEGNQPQHF. The CDR3 DNA is TGTGCCAGCAGCTTAGTGCCCGAGGGAAATCAGCCCCAGCATTTT.